This TCR beta chain appears in the sequencing data of a study of blood T cell repertoires in COVID-19. About the study: Researchers got acute and convalescent COVID-19 samples from the United States, Italy and Spain. In each case, the material was cDNA or gDNA derived from T cells, B-cell-depleted T cells, or PBMCs.

The V gene's germline CDR1 is SNHLY and CDR2 FYNNEI. The CDR3 is 12 amino acids. The germline V and J ends were trimmed by 1 base and 9 bases, with 9 bases remaining between them. Produced via immunoSEQ multiplex PCR; TCRdb's table is partial and in-frame only. The table lists 60,000 to 75,000 clones, around 66% of them singletons, with 51% in the top ten. Participants' own reports of clinical history determined their cohort assignment. The sequence came from a woman aged 55-75 years who had been exposed to COVID-19. The sequenced sample consisted of PBMCs or T cells enriched from blood (not recorded which). The gene calls are TRBV2 and TRBJ1-2, with D unclear. CDR3 amino acids: CASSEERYRYTF. As DNA, the CDR3 is TGTGCCAGCAGTGAAGAGCGTTACCGCTACACCTTC.